The entry below describes one T cell receptor beta chain. What it binds is not known. Trimming stripped 4 bases from V and 2 bases from J, with 15 bases between. The V gene's germline CDR1 is SGHNT and CDR2 YYREEE (reference sequence). There are 15 residues in the CDR3. The sample originates from a study of cytomegalovirus exposure and HLA in healthy donors. 13 Jbeta primers and 60 Vbeta primers were used for the PCR. Produced via immunoSEQ multiplex PCR; TCRdb's table is partial and in-frame only. The sample has approximately 170,000 clones, 85% seen once. Study-level results: A later analysis found most CMV-associated TCR beta chains apparently HLA-restricted.

The receptor was derived from a boy between 2 and 10 years old in good health and CMV-seronegative. V usage is TRBV5-4 and J usage is TRBJ1-2; D might be TRBD1 (6 bases). The sample comprised PBMCs. CDR3 amino acids: CASSVNRVINYGYTF. As DNA, the CDR3 is TGTGCCAGCAGCGTGAACAGGGTAATAAACTATGGCTACACCTTC.